Below, 22 T cell receptor beta chains from the same sample are listed, as sequenced in a study of technical replicates of blood from a handful of donors. Produced via immunoSEQ multiplex PCR; TCRdb's table is partial and in-frame only. The table lists under 75,000 clones, approximately 94% of them singletons, with around 0.37% in the top ten. Source material: T cells isolated from PBMCs. These receptors all come from a human donor in good health.

This chain connects TRBV2 to TRBJ2-1; perhaps TRBD1 as D (6 bases). This CDR3 has 11 amino acids. V was pared by 5 bases and J by 7 bases, with 6 bases between. Germline CDR1 and CDR2: SNHLY and FYNNEI. The CDR3 is CASSTGNEQFF. DNA for the CDR3: TGTGCCAGCAGTACAGGGAATGAGCAGTTCTTC.

The chain links TRBV6-4 to TRBJ2-2, with a weak D call TRBD2 (5 bases). The CDR3 contains 14 residues. The germline V gene has CDR1 MRHNA and CDR2 SNTAGT. V shed 0 bases and J shed 7 bases, with 9 bases lying between them. CDR3 DNA: TGTGCCAGCAGTGACTCGGGAGAATACGGGGAGCTGTTTTTT. It encodes CASSDSGEYGELFF.

The chain uses TRBV11-3 and TRBJ2-5; TRBD2 agrees at 11 bases. Germline CDR1 SGHNT, CDR2 YENEEA. This CDR3 contains 16 residues. The junction had 4 bases not matched to a gene; V was cut back by 2 bases and J by 2 bases. CDR3 residues: CASSLNIAGGQETQYF. The CDR3 DNA is TGTGCCAGCAGCTTAAATATAGCGGGAGGGCAAGAGACCCAGTACTTC.

This clone turned up a few times. The V call is TRBV5-4, the J call TRBJ1-5; no clear D. The CDR3 extends over 12 amino acids. CDR1 is SGHNT and CDR2 is YYREEE in the germline V gene (reference sequence). Trimming stripped 6 bases from V and 2 bases from J, with 6 bases between. The CDR3 here is CASTGRNQPQHF. CDR3 coding DNA: TGTGCCAGCACTGGGCGCAATCAGCCCCAGCATTTT.

This rearrangement joins TRBV5-1 to TRBJ2-3; 8 bases are a match to TRBD1. CDR3 length equals 15 residues. The V gene end was trimmed by 2 bases and the J gene end by 1 base; junction bases not matched to a gene: 3. CDR1 is SGHRS and CDR2 is YFSETQ in the germline V gene. The CDR3: CASSLDRGGTDTQYF. The CDR3, as DNA: TGCGCCAGCAGCTTAGACAGGGGAGGCACAGATACGCAGTATTTT.

CDR3 in amino acids: CASSLAGMNTEAFF. In DNA form, the CDR3 reads TGTGCCAGCAGTTTAGCAGGGATGAACACTGAAGCTTTCTTT. The rearrangement joins TRBV27 to TRBJ1-1; TRBD1 might be the D (5 bases). The CDR3 has 14 amino acids. Trimming pared 2 bases from V and 0 bases from J, leaving 7 bases between. CDR1 and CDR2 (germline): MNHEY, SMNVEV (reference sequence).

The chain combines TRBV27 with TRBJ2-7; D may be TRBD2 (6 bases). From germline, CDR1 is MNHEY and CDR2 SMNVEV (reference sequence). Deletions cut 3 bases from V and 4 bases from J, with 13 bases between. The CDR3 covers 14 residues. The CDR3 region has the DNA TGTGCCAGCAGTTTGGGGGAGGCCCCTTACGAGCAGTACTTC. It translates to CASSLGEAPYEQYF.

The rearrangement joins TRBV30 to TRBJ1-2; D might be TRBD1 (5 bases). V dropped 6 bases and J dropped 2 bases, with 13 bases sitting between them. The CDR3 length is 13 residues. Germline V CDR1 and CDR2: GTSNPN, SVGIG (reference sequence). This CDR3 reads CACWTIENYGYTF. In DNA, the CDR3 is TGTGCCTGCTGGACAATCGAGAACTATGGCTACACCTTC.

J is TRBJ1-4 and V is TRBV19; 10 positions match TRBD1. The V segment lost 7 bases and the J segment 8 bases; nucleotides outside the gene matches: 7. The CDR3 is 14 amino acids. Germline CDR1 LNHDA, CDR2 SQIVND (reference sequence). The CDR3: CASTMTGGGEKLFF. CDR3 nucleotide sequence: TGTGCCAGTACAATGACAGGGGGCGGAGAAAAACTGTTTTTT.

The CDR3, as DNA: TGCGCCAGCAGCCCTAGGGGGAGGGACCAAGAGACCCAGTACTTC. It encodes CASSPRGRDQETQYF. The rearrangement uses TRBV5-1 and TRBJ2-5; D possibly corresponds to TRBD2 (7 bases). Trimming stripped 4 bases from V and 0 bases from J, with 13 bases between. Germline CDR1 reads SGHRS; CDR2 reads YFSETQ. The CDR3 covers 15 residues. The entire variable domain, with the rest obtained from reference TRBV5-1 and TRBJ2-5, is as follows: KAGVTQTPRYLIKTRGQQVTLSCSPISGHRSVSWYQQTPGQGLQFLFEYFSETQRNKGNFPGRFSGRQFSNSRSEMNVSTLELGDSALYLCASSPRGRDQETQYFGPGTRLLVL.

This chain uses TRBV27 with TRBJ1-5; 7 positions agree with TRBD1. Looked up from germline, CDR1 is MNHEY and CDR2 is SMNVEV (reference sequence). V was pared by 2 bases and J by 7 bases, with 5 bases of the junction left unmatched. The CDR3 totals 14 residues. The CDR3 loop reads CASSLNRGGQPQHF. The CDR3 nucleotides read TGTGCCAGCAGTTTAAACAGGGGCGGCCAGCCCCAGCATTTT.

The chain carries TRBV6-8 and TRBJ2-1, with D perhaps matching TRBD2 (6 bases). CDR3 size: 10 residues. The germline gives CDR1 MNHGY, CDR2 SAAAGT. CDR3 DNA sequence: TGTGTCCTAGCGAGGGATGAGCAGTTCTTC. It specifies CVLARDEQFF.

This chain links TRBV27 with TRBJ2-5, with D perhaps matching TRBD2 (6 bases). CDR1 is MNHEY, CDR2 SMNVEV, per germline (reference sequence). The CDR3 sequence is 12 residues long. V lost 6 bases and J 3 bases, leaving 8 bases between the germline ends. CDR3 residues: CASRGLEETQYF. Written as DNA, the CDR3 is TGTGCCAGCAGGGGACTTGAAGAGACCCAGTACTTC.

A note on this clone: Sequence at one end of the junction differs from germline and may be a read error. This chain uses TRBV2 with TRBJ1-1, with TRBD1 identical over 12 bases. This CDR3 region has 12 residues. Germline V CDR1 and CDR2: SNHLY, FYNNEI. The CDR3 DNA sequence: TGTGCCAGCAGGGGGGACAGGGGGCGTTCTTTGTTT. Translated, it gives CASRGDRGRSLF.

The chain carries TRBV30 and TRBJ1-2; TRBD1 might be the D (5 bases). CDR3 length: 13 amino acids. The V and J ends lost 0 bases and 6 bases respectively, with 11 bases between them. Germline V gene lookup returns CDR1 GTSNPN and CDR2 SVGIG (reference sequence). CDR3 DNA: TGTGCCTGGAGTGTACGGGGGGTGGATGGCTACACCTTC. The encoded protein is CAWSVRGVDGYTF.

This clone was found once. This rearrangement joins TRBV9 to TRBJ2-1, with TRBD2 matching over 7 bases. There are 12 residues in the CDR3. V shed 0 bases and J 15 bases; nucleotides not matched to a gene: 6. In germline, CDR1 is SGDLS, CDR2 YYNGEE. CDR3 loop: CASSVVGGSLFF. As DNA, the CDR3 is TGTGCCAGCAGCGTAGTCGGCGGGAGCTTGTTCTTC.

This chain joins TRBV19 and TRBJ2-3; D might be TRBD2 (6 bases). Germline CDR1 reads LNHDA; CDR2 reads SQIVND (reference sequence). The CDR3 extends over 17 amino acids. The V end lost 4 bases, the J end lost 2 bases, and 19 bases lay between the germline ends. CDR3 residues: CASSRVAATPHTDTQYF. In nucleotides, the CDR3 is TGTGCCAGTAGTAGGGTAGCGGCTACTCCCCACACAGATACGCAGTATTTT.

The rearrangement uses TRBV6-1 and TRBJ1-4; no clear D. The CDR3 is 16 residues long. Germline V CDR1 and CDR2: MNHNS, SASEGT. V lost 1 base to trimming and J lost 6 bases, with 15 bases between them. CDR3 coding DNA: TGTGCCAGCAGTGAAGGACTACTGGGAGGCTATGAAAAACTGTTTTTT. Translation gives CASSEGLLGGYEKLFF.

The V call is TRBV18, the J call TRBJ2-7; D gene uncertain. Trimming pared 3 bases from V and 0 bases from J, leaving 6 bases between. Germline CDR1 and CDR2: KGHSH and LQKENI. The CDR3 spans 13 residues. CDR3 DNA: TGTGCCAGCTCACCGGGCAACTCCTACGAGCAGTACTTC. The encoded protein is CASSPGNSYEQYF.

This clone was seen once. The chain couples TRBV27 to TRBJ1-4; D is uncertain. The CDR3 spans 12 residues. V shed 6 bases and J shed 10 bases, with 12 bases lying between them. The germline gives CDR1 MNHEY, CDR2 SMNVEV (reference sequence). This CDR3 is CASSSLAGKLFF. CDR3 coding DNA: TGTGCCAGCAGCTCCCTCGCGGGAAAACTGTTTTTT.

This clone was seen only once. CDR3 sequence: CASSLLFLDRGPPGYTF. The DNA of the CDR3 is TGTGCCAGCAGCTTACTTTTCTTGGACAGGGGACCGCCTGGCTACACCTTC. V gene TRBV7-9 combines with J gene TRBJ1-2; the match to TRBD1 covers 9 bases. CDR1 and CDR2 (germline): SEHNR, FQNEAQ (reference sequence). The CDR3 spans 17 residues. V shed 2 bases and J 7 bases; nucleotides not matched to a gene: 14.

The rearrangement joins TRBV6-5 to TRBJ2-7; weak D call: TRBD2 (7 bases). Germline CDR1 is MNHEY and CDR2 is SVGAGI. The CDR3 sequence is 14 residues long. V lost 6 bases and J lost 1, with 13 bases in between. The CDR3 nucleotides are TGTGCCAGCAGAAGGGGGAGGGCGTCCTACGAGCAGTACTTC. It translates to CASRRGRASYEQYF.